The 2 T cell receptor beta chains below all came from one sample that was sequenced in a study of OX40 agonist ivuxolimab in advanced cancers. This table comes from immunoSEQ multiplex PCR, and its TCRdb copy is limited to in-frame clones, with some not included. The sample holds roughly 64,000 clones, 80% to 90% seen once. Sequenced here: CD4+ or CD8+ T cells sorted from blood, sampled in a trial of the OX40 agonist ivuxolimab. These receptors all come from an adult with an advanced solid tumor such as melanoma, head and neck, liver or kidney cancer.

This chain connects TRBV6-6 to TRBJ2-5; D uncertain. The germline gives CDR1 MNHNY, CDR2 SVGAGI (reference sequence). The CDR3 is 14 residues long. V lost 0 bases and J 2 bases, leaving 7 bases between the germline ends. The CDR3 sequence is CASSYSEVQETQYF. The CDR3 nucleotides are TGTGCCAGCAGTTACTCGGAAGTGCAAGAGACCCAGTACTTC.

The chain has TRBV28 and TRBJ1-1, with D unclear. Per germline, CDR1 MDHEN and CDR2 SYDVKM. CDR3 length equals 12 residues. The germline V and J ends were trimmed by 1 base and 4 bases, with 4 bases remaining between them. The CDR3 DNA is TGTGCCAGCAGTTTATACGGCACTGAAGCTTTCTTT. Amino acid sequence: CASSLYGTEAFF.